The table lists the clone carrying this TCR beta chain with a few counts. The antigen is unknown. This sample includes further DNA sequences coding for the same CDR3. Using immunoSEQ multiplex PCR, the repertoire was profiled, and TCRdb retains in-frame clones only, with some absent. Of fewer than 120,000 clones in the sample, 94% were seen once. This sample was included in a study of T cell responses to AZD1222 COVID-19 vaccine. V lost 2 bases and J lost 6, with 11 bases in between. The CDR3 is made up of 15 amino acids. Germline CDR1 reads MNHEY; CDR2 reads SMNVEV (reference sequence). Broader study findings: Donors were mostly white British, more females; clonal diversity possibly underestimated. Dominant at 160-218 and 743-854, vaccine-associated CD4 TCRs also spanned spike. In the spike-specific TCR repertoire, nearly half reportedly target unmutated variant regions.

Analyses pooled second doses at about 4 or about 12 weeks. Specimen: peripheral blood, collected 28 days after the second AZD1222 dose. This clonotype was sampled from an adult who received the AZD1222 COVID-19 vaccine. The chain carries TRBV27 and TRBJ1-6; maybe TRBD1 (5 bases). The CDR3 nucleotides read TGTGCCAGCAGTTTAAGGCGTCAGGGTAATTCACCCCTCCACTTT. Translating gives CASSLRRQGNSPLHF.